The 25 T cell receptor beta chains reported below all come from one sample, sequenced in a study of blood T cell repertoires in COVID-19. Generated by immunoSEQ multiplex PCR, the TCRdb table keeps only in-frame clones and is missing some. The sample holds around 40,000 clones, 80% to 90% seen once. Sequencing used peripheral blood. Receptor source: an elderly woman with active or convalescent COVID-19.

The chain couples TRBV28 to TRBJ2-2; no definite D call. The V end was cut by 5 bases, the J end by 9 bases, with 10 bases between. CDR1 MDHEN and CDR2 SYDVKM come from the germline V gene. The length of the CDR3 is 12 residues. CDR3 loop: CASSGDMRELFF. CDR3 nucleotides: TGTGCCAGCAGTGGTGACATGAGGGAGCTGTTTTTT.

The chain employs TRBV5-1 and TRBJ2-2; 11 bases align to TRBD2. This CDR3 has 16 amino acids. Germline-derived CDR1 and CDR2 are SGHRS and YFSETQ. The J segment lost 1 base and the V segment lost 3 bases, leaving 2 bases of the junction unmatched. CDR3 nucleotide sequence: TGCGCCAGCAGCTCCCTAGCGGGAGGGAACACCGGGGAGCTGTTTTTT. It specifies CASSSLAGGNTGELFF.

This chain links TRBV7-8 with TRBJ2-1; TRBD2 agrees at 13 bases. The CDR3 covers 17 residues. V trimming: 1 base; J trimming: 4 bases; junction bases outside the gene matches: 4. Germline V gene sequence: CDR1 SGHVS, CDR2 FQNEAQ. The CDR3 sequence: CASSLVLAGGPYNEQFF. The CDR3, as DNA: TGTGCCAGCAGCTTAGTACTAGCGGGAGGGCCTTACAATGAGCAGTTCTTC.

CDR3 DNA sequence: TGTGCCAGCAGTTACGCGGGGCCAATACCCTACGAGCAGTACTTC. This translates into CASSYAGPIPYEQYF. The chain uses TRBV6-2 or TRBV6-3 and TRBJ2-7, with D perhaps TRBD2 (6 bases). Trimming pared 2 bases from V and 2 bases from J, leaving 13 bases between. The CDR3 runs 15 residues. Germline values: CDR1 MNHEY, CDR2 SVGEGT.

V usage is TRBV25-1 and J usage is TRBJ1-2; D call uncertain. CDR1 is MGHDK, CDR2 SYGVNS, per germline. The CDR3 length is 12 residues. V was shortened by 1 base and J by 5 bases, with 5 bases between the two germline ends. The DNA of the CDR3 is TGTGCCAGCAGTGAATCCGAGTATGGCTACACCTTC. It translates to CASSESEYGYTF.

J is TRBJ2-1 and V is TRBV7-3; possibly TRBD2 for D (6 bases). Germline values: CDR1 SGHTA, CDR2 FQGTGA. Trimming shortened V by 5 bases and J by 3 bases, and 11 bases separated the two germline ends. The CDR3 length is 14 residues. CDR3 sequence: CASSRGRGYNEQFF. CDR3 DNA sequence: TGTGCCAGCAGCCGAGGGCGGGGCTACAATGAGCAGTTCTTC.

The CDR3 DNA sequence: TGCGCCAGCAGCTTTCTAGCGGGAGAAACCGGGGAGCTGTTTTTT. Translated: CASSFLAGETGELFF. The chain links TRBV5-1 to TRBJ2-2; 10 bases agree with TRBD2. Germline-derived CDR1 and CDR2 are SGHRS and YFSETQ. This CDR3 has 15 residues. With 2 bases clipped from V and 5 bases from J, the junction kept 3 bases outside the gene matches.

This chain links TRBV19 with TRBJ1-1; weak D call: TRBD1 (5 bases). Trimming cost V 7 bases and J 0 bases, with 12 bases left between them. The CDR3 extends over 14 amino acids. CDR1 and CDR2 (germline): LNHDA, SQIVND (reference sequence). The CDR3 DNA reads TGTGCCAGTAACCTACGGGGGGTGAACACTGAAGCTTTCTTT. Its protein is CASNLRGVNTEAFF.

The J gene is TRBJ1-1, the V gene TRBV11-2; tentative D call: TRBD1 (5 bases). Germline V gives CDR1 SGHAT, CDR2 FQNNGV. The CDR3 has 12 amino acids. Trimming removed 0 bases from V and 9 bases from J, with 8 bases in between. DNA of the CDR3: TGTGCCAGCAGCTTAGACACAGGAAAAGCTTTCTTT. Translated, it gives CASSLDTGKAFF.

The V gene is TRBV3-1 (or the pseudogene TRBV3-2), the J gene TRBJ1-3; D is unclear. This CDR3 has 14 residues. CDR1 LGHDT and CDR2 YNNKEL come from the germline V gene (reference sequence). V was cut by 2 bases and J by 0 bases, with 5 bases left in between. DNA of the CDR3: TGTGCCAGCAGCCAAAGAGGCTCTGGAAACACCATATATTTT. Translating it yields CASSQRGSGNTIYF.

V gene TRBV27 combines with J gene TRBJ1-1; weak D call: TRBD1 (6 bases). V was pared by 3 bases and J by 1 base, with 12 bases between. The CDR3 is 15 residues long. Germline lookup yields CDR1 MNHEY and CDR2 SMNVEV (reference sequence). The CDR3: CASSLNGQSNTEAFF. CDR3 coding DNA: TGTGCCAGCAGTTTGAATGGACAGTCGAACACTGAAGCTTTCTTT.

The chain recombines TRBV29-1 with TRBJ1-2, with D unresolved. Germline V gene lookup returns CDR1 SQVTM and CDR2 ANQGSEA. The V end was cut by 1 base, the J end by 1 base, with 13 bases between. The CDR3 runs to 15 residues. The CDR3 protein is CSVEVEGAYNYGYTF. The CDR3 bases are TGCAGCGTTGAAGTTGAGGGCGCTTATAACTATGGCTACACCTTC.

J is TRBJ1-2 and V is TRBV4-2; 7 nucleotides line up with TRBD1. The germline gives CDR1 LGHNA, CDR2 YNFKEQ. V shed 0 bases, J shed 6 bases, and the junction held 4 bases outside the gene matches. The CDR3 totals 14 residues. The CDR3 protein is CASSQDDRDNGYTF. The CDR3 DNA reads as TGTGCCAGCAGCCAAGATGACAGGGACAATGGCTACACCTTC.

This clone came up once. The chain has TRBV19 and TRBJ1-2, with TRBD1 identical over 10 bases. Germline assignment: CDR1 LNHDA and CDR2 SQIVND (reference sequence). The CDR3 contains 17 residues. Trimming cost V 7 bases and J 7 bases; bases outside gene matches: 18. CDR3 bases: TGTGCCAGTACCCTGGACGGGACAGGGGCTCTTCACCGTGGCTACACCTTC. This sequence encodes CASTLDGTGALHRGYTF.

The chain combines TRBV28 with TRBJ1-4; TRBD1 might be the D (5 bases). The germline CDR1 and CDR2 sequences are MDHEN and SYDVKM. V lost 2 bases and J lost 8, with 15 bases in between. The CDR3 has 15 amino acids. CDR3 loop: CASSLGGGGGEKLFF. CDR3 nucleotides: TGTGCCAGCAGTTTAGGGGGGGGAGGTGGAGAAAAACTGTTTTTT.

The V and J genes are TRBV28 and TRBJ1-2; D might be TRBD1 (6 bases). Deletions cut 5 bases from V and 7 bases from J, with 14 bases between. CDR1 and CDR2 from the germline V gene are MDHEN and SYDVKM. This CDR3 spans 13 amino acids. CDR3 sequence (DNA): TGTGCCAGCAGTCCGGCAGGGGTGCGTGGCTACACCTTC. Protein product: CASSPAGVRGYTF.

The rearrangement joins TRBV2 to TRBJ2-2; perhaps TRBD2 as D (6 bases). V was cut by 2 bases and J by 5 bases, with 12 bases left in between. The CDR3 contains 15 residues. Germline assignment: CDR1 SNHLY and CDR2 FYNNEI. The CDR3 coding sequence is TGTGCCAGCAGTGAAAGTCAGGAGGGAACCGGGGAGCTGTTTTTT. This translates into CASSESQEGTGELFF.

The V call is TRBV30, the J call TRBJ1-2; no firm D call. Trimming removed 0 bases from V and 4 bases from J, with 9 bases in between. The CDR3 consists of 13 residues. CDR1 and CDR2 (germline): GTSNPN, SVGIG (reference sequence). For the CDR3, the DNA is TGTGCCTGGAGTGTTGGGCCAACCTATGGCTACACCTTC. Protein product: CAWSVGPTYGYTF.

This clone was counted only a few times. The CDR3 nucleotides read TGTGCCAGCAGCTTAGGCACCCAAGAGACCCAGTACTTC. Encoded protein: CASSLGTQETQYF. The V and J genes are TRBV7-3 and TRBJ2-5; no firm D call. The V gene lost 2 bases and the J gene lost 1 base, with 5 bases spanning the gap. Germline V gene sequence: CDR1 SGHTA, CDR2 FQGTGA. The CDR3 loop spans 13 amino acids.

In its sample, this clone was seen a few times. V usage is TRBV19 and J usage is TRBJ2-3; D is unclear. Deletions cut 1 base from V and 4 bases from J, with 6 bases between. CDR1 and CDR2 (germline): LNHDA, SQIVND (reference sequence). The CDR3 spans 13 residues. The CDR3 protein is CASSIVRADTQYF. The CDR3 DNA sequence: TGTGCCAGTAGTATAGTCCGGGCAGATACGCAGTATTTT.

V usage is TRBV29-1 and J usage is TRBJ1-5; TRBD1 matches at 11 bases. The V segment lost 6 bases and the J segment 4 bases; nucleotides outside the gene matches: 5. Looked up from germline, CDR1 is SQVTM and CDR2 is ANQGSEA. The CDR3 is made up of 14 amino acids. The CDR3 nucleotides read TGCAGCGTCGCTGGGACAGGGGGTAATCAGCCCCAGCATTTT. It encodes CSVAGTGGNQPQHF.

V usage is TRBV19 and J usage is TRBJ1-2; D unresolved. Germline V gene sequence: CDR1 LNHDA, CDR2 SQIVND (reference sequence). The CDR3 runs to 14 residues. V dropped 4 bases and J dropped 2 bases, with 11 bases sitting between them. CDR3 nucleotide sequence: TGTGCCAGTAGTACAGGTGGTGGGAACTATGGCTACACCTTC. It translates to CASSTGGGNYGYTF.

This clone was seen only once. The chain links TRBV4-1 to TRBJ2-2; D unresolved. Germline loops: CDR1 MGHRA, CDR2 YSYEKL. This CDR3 region has 15 residues. Trimming took off 1 base at V and 0 bases at J, with 6 bases between the two ends. Here the CDR3 DNA reads TGCGCCAGCAGCCAAGGGCAGGCGAACACCGGGGAGCTGTTTTTT. This encodes CASSQGQANTGELFF.

The genes are TRBV6-5 and TRBJ2-7, with D hard to call. The CDR3 is 11 residues long. CDR1 is MNHEY, CDR2 SVGAGI, per germline. Trimming removed 0 bases at V and 7 bases at J, with 4 bases between. Written as DNA, the CDR3 is TGTGCCAGCAGTTACTCACAGGAGCAGTACTTC. Protein product: CASSYSQEQYF.

This clone was observed a single time. The chain links TRBV3-1 (or the pseudogene TRBV3-2) to TRBJ2-1, with a possible D match to TRBD2 (5 bases). CDR3 length equals 19 residues. Germline assignment: CDR1 LGHDT and CDR2 YNNKEL (reference sequence). V dropped 2 bases and J dropped 0 bases, with 20 bases sitting between them. The CDR3 coding sequence is TGTGCCAGCAGCCAAACAAACCGGGGAATGATAGACTCCTACAATGAGCAGTTCTTC. It encodes CASSQTNRGMIDSYNEQFF.